A selection of T cell receptor beta chains follows, all from one sample in a study of T-cell memory formation after mild COVID-19. TCRdb re-called the 5' RACE reads with MiXCR, one entry per CDR3 protein. There are under 40,000 distinct CDR3 sequences in the sample; roughly 6.1% occur only once, and 0.8% to 1% lies in the top ten. The sample was PBMCs or a T cell subset sorted from them (not recorded which). The receptor source for this set is an adult who had mild COVID-19 (a few samples of this study predate the infection). Cell type and time point are not known. Both conserved end residues are part of each CDR3. D genes are given only for firm matches. Clone size is not always given. Where it is, it says once, few, many or a class for expanded clones.

cdr3_aa	cdr3_nt	clone_size	v_call	j_call	d_call
CASSAFTDSHEQYF	TGTGCCAGTAGTGCCTTCACGGACAGCCACGAGCAGTACTTC	many	TRBV19	TRBJ2-7	NA
CASSLVGRVGEQYF	TGTGCCAGCAGTTTAGTGGGGAGGGTCGGTGAGCAGTACTTC	many	TRBV12-3/TRBV12-4	TRBJ2-7	TRBD2
CASTPGRGHSYEQYF	TGTGCCAGCACCCCGGGGAGGGGCCACTCCTACGAGCAGTACTTC	NA	TRBV12-3/TRBV12-4	TRBJ2-7	TRBD2
CASIDQGPYEQYF	TGTGCCAGCATTGATCAGGGGCCCTACGAGCAGTACTTC	many	TRBV27	TRBJ2-7	NA
CATSDWAADTQYF	TGTGCCACCAGTGATTGGGCCGCAGATACGCAGTATTTT	NA	TRBV24-1	TRBJ2-3	NA
CASSFAVAGGITDTQYF	TGTGCCAGCAGCTTCGCGGTAGCGGGGGGAATCACAGATACGCAGTATTTT	many	TRBV7-2	TRBJ2-3	TRBD2
CASSSTGGDEKLFF	TGCGCCAGCAGCTCGACAGGGGGGGATGAAAAACTGTTTTTT	many	TRBV5-1	TRBJ1-4	TRBD1
CASTADRYTQYF	TGTGCCAGCACGGCCGACCGCTATACGCAGTATTTT	few	TRBV6-2/TRBV6-3	TRBJ2-3	NA
CASSPTGGGDTQYF	TGTGCCAGCAGCCCGACAGGGGGCGGGGATACGCAGTATTTT	few	TRBV7-3	TRBJ2-3	TRBD1
CSVVDVAKVYEQYF	TGCAGCGTGGTCGACGTAGCCAAAGTCTACGAGCAGTACTTC	many	TRBV29-1	TRBJ2-7	NA
CASSFRQGSSPLHF	TGTGCCAGCAGTTTCAGACAGGGTTCTTCACCCCTCCACTTT	many	TRBV12-3/TRBV12-4	TRBJ1-6	TRBD1
CASSDYREETQYF	TGTGCCAGCAGTGACTACAGGGAAGAGACCCAGTACTTC	many	TRBV6-5	TRBJ2-5	NA
CASSQGRVFAEQYF	TGTGCCAGCAGCCAGGGGAGGGTATTTGCCGAGCAGTACTTC	few	TRBV3-1	TRBJ2-7	TRBD2
CASSLAQGGFEQYF	TGTGCCAGCAGCTTAGCCCAGGGTGGCTTCGAGCAGTACTTC	many	TRBV7-2	TRBJ2-7	NA
CASSLGRGGGSEQFF	TGTGCCAGCAGTTTAGGCCGGGGTGGGGGTAGTGAGCAGTTCTTC	few	TRBV27	TRBJ2-1	NA
CASSLDRGIDEQYF	TGCGCCAGCAGCTTGGACAGGGGGATCGACGAGCAGTACTTC	few	TRBV5-1	TRBJ2-7	TRBD1
CAHPGRNLNTGELFF	TGTGCCCATCCTGGGCGAAATCTGAACACCGGGGAGCTGTTTTTT	NA	TRBV30	TRBJ2-2	NA
CASSQAVDTQYF	TGTGCCAGCAGCCAGGCAGTGGATACGCAGTATTTT	NA	TRBV3-1	TRBJ2-3	NA
CASSVPLAGETQYF	TGTGCCAGCAGCGTACCTCTAGCGGGAGAGACCCAGTACTTC	NA	TRBV9	TRBJ2-5	TRBD2
CASSHRGGGTEAFF	TGCGCCAGCAGCCATCGAGGTGGAGGGACTGAAGCTTTCTTT	many	TRBV4-3	TRBJ1-1	NA
CASSVGQGATGELFF	TGTGCCAGCAGCGTGGGGCAGGGAGCCACCGGGGAGCTGTTTTTT	NA	TRBV9	TRBJ2-2	NA
CASSLDGTGGYEQYF	TGCGCCAGCAGCTTGGACGGGACAGGGGGCTACGAGCAGTACTTC	NA	TRBV5-1	TRBJ2-7	TRBD1
CATSDLGSAEAFF	TGTGCCACCAGTGACCTGGGGAGCGCTGAAGCTTTCTTT	many	TRBV24-1	TRBJ1-1	NA
CASQPGQGTSEQYF	TGTGCCAGCCAACCAGGACAGGGTACCTCCGAGCAGTACTTC	many	TRBV12-3/TRBV12-4	TRBJ2-7	TRBD1
CASSPSWTSGKQFF	TGTGCCAGCAGTCCCTCCTGGACTAGCGGTAAGCAGTTCTTC	many	TRBV11-3	TRBJ2-1	TRBD2
CASRPNRDRGPDTEAFF	TGCGCCAGCAGACCGAACCGGGACAGGGGGCCGGACACTGAAGCTTTCTTT	many	TRBV5-1	TRBJ1-1	TRBD1
CASTDPGQGNTEAFF	TGTGCCAGCACCGACCCTGGACAGGGGAACACTGAAGCTTTCTTT	few	TRBV25-1	TRBJ1-1	TRBD1
CASSAYIGAGAETYEQYF	TGTGCCAGCAGCGCCTACATCGGTGCGGGGGCCGAAACCTACGAGCAGTACTTC	NA	TRBV7-8	TRBJ2-7	NA
CASSADRYSYEQYF	TGTGCCAGCAGCGCGGACAGGTACTCCTACGAGCAGTACTTC	many	TRBV7-2	TRBJ2-7	TRBD1
CASSLWGISNNEQFF	TGTGCCAGCAGTCTTTGGGGGATTAGCAACAATGAGCAGTTCTTC	many	TRBV6-2/TRBV6-3	TRBJ2-1	NA